This T cell receptor (beta chain) is drawn from a study of blood T cell repertoires in COVID-19. Turning to the study itself: Acute-phase and convalescent COVID-19 samples originated in the United States, Italy and Spain. Sources were T cells, B-cell-depleted T cells, or PBMCs; the material itself was cDNA or gDNA.

The CDR3 sequence is 14 residues long. Per germline, CDR1 MDHEN and CDR2 SYDVKM. The V and J ends lost 6 bases and 8 bases, in that order; junction bases with no gene match: 7. As originally analysed: Reference gene primer amplification gave estimated nucleated cell counts. The repertoire was sequenced with immunoSEQ multiplex PCR; TCRdb's copy has only in-frame clones and lacks some. V, J and clone size are taken as reported in that table, and D and trimming were inferred from the DNA itself. The sample includes roughly 72,000 clones, under 90% seen only once; the top ten take approximately 18%. The source of this sequence is an older man who had recovered from COVID-19. Material: peripheral blood. V is TRBV28 and J is TRBJ1-4; 9 bases match TRBD1. The CDR3 sequence is CASSPGTGFEKLFF. CDR3 DNA sequence: TGTGCCAGCAGCCCCGGGACAGGGTTCGAAAAACTGTTTTTT. Looking up the rest from reference TRBV28 and TRBJ1-4 gives the full variable domain: DVKVTQSSRYLVKRTGEKVFLECVQDMDHENMFWYRQDPGLGLRLIYFSYDVKMKEKGDIPEGYSVSREKKERFSLILESASTNQTSMYLCASSPGTGFEKLFFGSGTQLSVL.